A single sample is the source of the 27 T cell receptor beta chains below, sequenced in a study of blood T cell repertoires in COVID-19. The data were produced by immunoSEQ multiplex PCR, yet TCRdb's version contains in-frame clones alone and is incomplete. The table includes about 340,000 clones, around 90% detected once. The sequencing input was peripheral blood. The receptors were sampled from a woman under 30 who had recovered from COVID-19.

The DNA for the CDR3 is TGTGCCAGCTCACTGAAGAAGGGGTCTCCTGGAAACACCATATATTTT. It specifies CASSLKKGSPGNTIYF. The chain employs TRBV18 and TRBJ1-3; D is possibly TRBD1 (5 bases). The CDR3 has 16 residues. Looked up from germline, CDR1 is KGHSH and CDR2 is LQKENI. V was pared by 4 bases and J by 2 bases, with 15 bases between.

A single count supports this clone. The rearrangement joins TRBV24-1 to TRBJ2-7, with TRBD2 matching 13 bases. This CDR3 contains 15 residues. Trimming took 4 bases from V and 3 from J; bases not matched to a gene: 2. Germline V gene lookup returns CDR1 KGHDR and CDR2 SFDVKD. The CDR3 nucleotides read TGTGCCACCAGTGACGGACTAGCGGGAGTCTACGAGCAGTACGTC. Translating it yields CATSDGLAGVYEQYV.

The rearrangement uses TRBV21-1 and TRBJ2-7; TRBD1 is the table's D call and was not checked against the DNA. TRBV21-1 is a pseudogene. CDR3 length: 16 residues. CDR3 region: CASSKLPGQGCYEQYV. CDR3 sequence (DNA): TGTGCCAGCAGCAAGCTACCGGGACAGGGATGTTACGAGCAGTACGTC.

The V and J genes are TRBV6-4 and TRBJ2-7; 11 positions match TRBD2. Germline V gene sequence: CDR1 MRHNA, CDR2 SNTAGT. Losses at the gene ends were 7 bases for V and 5 bases for J; bases not matched to a gene: 10. CDR3 length: 15 amino acids. CDR3 loop: CASIVAGGPWDEQYV. The DNA of the CDR3 is TGTGCCAGCATCGTAGCGGGAGGGCCTTGGGACGAGCAGTACGTC.

V is TRBV30 and J is TRBJ1-5; D remains ambiguous. The CDR3 totals 15 residues. Germline lookup yields CDR1 GTSNPN and CDR2 SVGIG (reference sequence). V lost 1 base and J lost 2, with 12 bases in between. CDR3 in DNA: TGTGCCTGGAGTGGAGGGTCGAGGGGCAATCAGCCCCAGCATTTT. Its translation: CAWSGGSRGNQPQHF.

The genes are TRBV24-1 and TRBJ1-5; 9 nucleotides match TRBD1. CDR3 length: 17 amino acids. CDR1 is KGHDR and CDR2 is SFDVKD in the germline V gene. Losses at the gene ends were 3 bases for V and 7 bases for J; bases not matched to a gene: 12. The CDR3 bases are TGTGCCACCAGTGATAGCTTACAGGGGGCAGGACAACAGCCCCAGCATTTT. Protein product: CATSDSLQGAGQQPQHF.

J is TRBJ1-3 and V is TRBV14, with D unresolved. The germline V gene has CDR1 SGHDN and CDR2 FVKESK. Trimming cost V 0 bases and J 1 base, with 10 bases left between them. The CDR3 runs 16 residues. The CDR3 is CASSQESRVSGNTIYF. The CDR3 DNA follows: TGTGCCAGCAGCCAAGAGTCTCGGGTTTCTGGAAACACCATATATTTT.

The gene calls are TRBV15 and TRBJ2-5; 9 bases fit TRBD2. From germline, CDR1 is LNHNV and CDR2 YYDKDF (reference sequence). J gave up 5 bases and V 4 bases, and 8 bases lay outside the gene matches. The CDR3 length is 15 residues. The CDR3 DNA reads TGTGCCACCAGCACCATAGCGGGGGAGTTGGAGACCCAGTACTTC. It translates to CATSTIAGELETQYF.

For the CDR3, the DNA is TGTGCTAGTGGTTTGTCCGGAGGATCAGCTTTCTTT. As protein: CASGLSGGSAFF. The V and J genes are TRBV12-5 and TRBJ1-1; D gene uncertain. Trimming took off 2 bases at V and 10 bases at J, with 11 bases between the two ends. There are 12 residues in the CDR3. CDR1 and CDR2 (germline): LGHNT, FRNRAP.

CDR3 nucleotide sequence: TGTGCCAGCAGCTTAGCGGGGGGTTTTGGAACTGAAGCTTTCTTT. This gives the protein CASSLAGGFGTEAFF. The genes are TRBV7-9 and TRBJ1-1; D may be TRBD1 (5 bases). The CDR3 is 15 residues long. V lost 0 bases and J 5 bases, leaving 13 bases between the germline ends. Germline loops: CDR1 SEHNR, CDR2 FQNEAQ (reference sequence).

The CDR3 sequence: CASSPEGQGWNTEAFF. The CDR3 nucleotides are TGTGCCAGCAGCCCCGAGGGACAGGGATGGAACACTGAAGCTTTCTTT. The rearrangement links TRBV7-9 to TRBJ1-1; TRBD1 aligns across 9 bases. This CDR3 region has 16 residues. Looked up from germline, CDR1 is SEHNR and CDR2 is FQNEAQ (reference sequence). V lost 5 bases to trimming and J lost 1 base; unmatched junction nucleotides: 8.

The CDR3 DNA reads as TGTGCTAGTGGTTTTTTGTCTAGCGGGGGGTTCACAGATACGCAGTATTTT. It encodes CASGFLSSGGFTDTQYF. The rearrangement uses TRBV12-5 and TRBJ2-3; TRBD2 aligns across 11 bases. The CDR3 loop spans 17 amino acids. Germline values: CDR1 LGHNT, CDR2 FRNRAP. Trimming took 3 bases from V and 2 from J; bases not matched to a gene: 7.

The V and J genes are TRBV19 and TRBJ1-5; D unresolved. Deletions cut 5 bases from V and 2 bases from J, with 16 bases between. The CDR3 sequence is 16 residues long. The germline CDR1 and CDR2 sequences are LNHDA and SQIVND (reference sequence). CDR3 amino acids: CASSLPGGVGNQPQHF. Written as DNA, the CDR3 is TGTGCCAGTAGTCTCCCCGGCGGTGTTGGCAATCAGCCCCAGCATTTT.

The rearrangement joins TRBV3-1 (or the pseudogene TRBV3-2) to TRBJ2-5, with TRBD2 as a possible D gene (5 bases). The V gene lost 0 bases and the J gene lost 3 bases, with 17 bases spanning the gap. The germline gives CDR1 LGHDT, CDR2 YNNKEL (reference sequence). The CDR3 is 17 amino acids. CDR3 sequence (DNA): TGTGCCAGCAGCCAAGAAGGACCGAGGGAGTGGGAAGAGACCCAGTACTTC. This sequence encodes CASSQEGPREWEETQYF.

The CDR3 nucleotides read TGTGCCAGCAGTCAGAGGACAGGGCTAGTCTATGGCTACACCTTC. Encoded protein: CASSQRTGLVYGYTF. This chain connects TRBV27 to TRBJ1-2; TRBD1 aligns across 8 bases. This CDR3 spans 15 amino acids. In germline, CDR1 is MNHEY, CDR2 SMNVEV (reference sequence). V shed 5 bases and J 4 bases; nucleotides not matched to a gene: 9.

V is TRBV5-1 and J is TRBJ2-5; TRBD1 matches 7 bases. The CDR3 extends over 14 amino acids. Germline CDR1 is SGHRS and CDR2 is YFSETQ. Losses at the gene ends were 2 bases for V and 5 bases for J; bases not matched to a gene: 6. The CDR3 loop is CASSLRGRGETQYF. CDR3 DNA sequence: TGCGCCAGCAGCTTAAGGGGGCGCGGGGAGACCCAGTACTTC.

This clone was seen just once. The gene calls are TRBV6-7 and TRBJ2-3, with D perhaps TRBD1 (5 bases). TRBV6-7 is an ORF, with its function uncertain. This CDR3 has 16 residues. V lost 0 bases and J 5 bases, leaving 15 bases between the germline ends. This CDR3 is CASSYSIQGWKDTQYF. CDR3 nucleotide sequence: TGTGCCAGCAGTTACTCGATTCAGGGTTGGAAAGATACGCAGTATTTT.

Here the CDR3 DNA reads TGTGCCAGCAGAGGACAGAACACTGAAGCTTTCTTT. Amino acids: CASRGQNTEAFF. The chain combines TRBV2 with TRBJ1-1; D is possibly TRBD1 (5 bases). Germline V lookup: CDR1 SNHLY, CDR2 FYNNEI. The CDR3 extends over 12 amino acids. V was trimmed by 6 bases and J by 1 base, leaving 6 bases between them.

The chain employs TRBV28 and TRBJ2-5; TRBD2 aligns across 7 bases. The V segment lost 6 bases and the J segment 1 base; nucleotides outside the gene matches: 11. This CDR3 has 16 residues. In germline, CDR1 is MDHEN, CDR2 SYDVKM. The CDR3 region has the DNA TGTGCCAGCAGGGGGGGGTCCCCCCAGTCCCAAGAGACCCAGTACTTC. It translates to CASRGGSPQSQETQYF.

V is TRBV24-1 and J is TRBJ2-2; TRBD1 matches 8 bases. Looked up from germline, CDR1 is KGHDR and CDR2 is SFDVKD. CDR3 size: 13 residues. J gave up 1 base and V 10 bases, and 1 base lay outside the gene matches. The DNA of the CDR3 is TGTGCCACTGGACAGGGGAACACCGGGGAGCTGTTTTTT. This encodes CATGQGNTGELFF.

Comments on this clone: The junction and the germline gene differ at one end; a read error may be behind it. The chain employs TRBV14 and TRBJ2-1; tentatively, D is TRBD1 (5 bases). The CDR3 has 16 residues. Germline CDR1 SGHDN, CDR2 FVKESK. The CDR3 DNA is TGTGCCAGCAGACAAGTGGGGCCAAGCTCCTACAATGAGCAGTTCTTC. Protein sequence: CASRQVGPSSYNEQFF.

V is TRBV7-9 and J is TRBJ2-2; 10 bases map to TRBD2. Germline-derived CDR1 and CDR2 are SEHNR and FQNEAQ (reference sequence). V lost 4 bases, J lost 0 bases, and 2 bases stayed unmatched. This CDR3 is 16 amino acids long. CDR3 sequence: CASSSTSGSNTGELFF. The CDR3 nucleotides are TGTGCCAGCAGCTCGACTAGCGGGTCGAACACCGGGGAGCTGTTTTTT.

This clone is a singleton in its sample. The chain couples TRBV11-3 to TRBJ2-1; D may be TRBD1 (7 bases). Germline-derived CDR1 and CDR2 are SGHNT and YENEEA. The CDR3 loop spans 14 amino acids. The V and J ends lost 3 bases and 9 bases respectively, with 15 bases between them. CDR3 amino acids: CASSLSQGRGEQFF. Here the CDR3 DNA reads TGTGCCAGCAGCTTGTCACAGGGGCGGGGTGAGCAGTTCTTC.

The rearrangement links TRBV19 to TRBJ2-1; 7 positions match TRBD1. CDR3 length equals 14 residues. The trim removed 4 bases at V and 2 bases at J, leaving 2 bases unmatched. CDR1 and CDR2 (germline): LNHDA, SQIVND (reference sequence). CDR3 region: CASSTGTAYNEQFF. CDR3 bases: TGTGCCAGTAGTACCGGGACAGCCTACAATGAGCAGTTCTTC.

J is TRBJ2-2 and V is TRBV5-5; D may be TRBD1 (6 bases). CDR3 length: 15 residues. Trimming removed 0 bases from V and 5 bases from J, with 11 bases in between. Germline CDR1 reads SGHKS; CDR2 reads YYEKEE (reference sequence). The CDR3 region has the DNA TGTGCCAGCAGCTTGGTGTCAGGGGCTACCGGGGAGCTGTTTTTT. It codes for CASSLVSGATGELFF.

The rearrangement links TRBV5-6 to TRBJ2-1; 9 bases map to TRBD1. Looked up from germline, CDR1 is SGHDT and CDR2 is YYEEEE. J lost 6 bases, V lost 6 bases, and 16 bases had no gene match. The CDR3 totals 17 residues. CDR3 in amino acids: CASISYAGQGLPNEQFF. CDR3 DNA sequence: TGTGCCAGCATCTCTTACGCCGGACAGGGGCTTCCCAATGAGCAGTTCTTC.

The rearrangement uses TRBV10-2 and TRBJ2-5; D might be TRBD2 (6 bases). Looked up from germline, CDR1 is WSHSY and CDR2 is SAAADI. The CDR3 totals 15 residues. The V end was cut by 0 bases, the J end by 0 bases, with 8 bases between. The CDR3 loop reads CASSESSGYQETQYF. Here the CDR3 DNA reads TGCGCCAGCAGTGAGTCCAGCGGGTACCAAGAGACCCAGTACTTC.